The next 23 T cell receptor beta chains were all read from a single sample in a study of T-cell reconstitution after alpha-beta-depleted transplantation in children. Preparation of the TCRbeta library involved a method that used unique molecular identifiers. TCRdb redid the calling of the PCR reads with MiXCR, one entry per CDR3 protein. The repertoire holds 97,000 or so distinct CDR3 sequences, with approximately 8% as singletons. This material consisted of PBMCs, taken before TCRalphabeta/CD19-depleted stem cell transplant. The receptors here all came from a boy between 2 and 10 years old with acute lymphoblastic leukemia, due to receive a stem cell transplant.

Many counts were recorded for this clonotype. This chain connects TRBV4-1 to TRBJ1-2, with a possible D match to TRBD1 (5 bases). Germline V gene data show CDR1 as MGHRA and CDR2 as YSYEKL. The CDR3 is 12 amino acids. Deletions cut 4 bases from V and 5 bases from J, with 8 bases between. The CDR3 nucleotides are TGCGCCAGCAGCCCAGGGAGATATGGCTACACCTTC. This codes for CASSPGRYGYTF.

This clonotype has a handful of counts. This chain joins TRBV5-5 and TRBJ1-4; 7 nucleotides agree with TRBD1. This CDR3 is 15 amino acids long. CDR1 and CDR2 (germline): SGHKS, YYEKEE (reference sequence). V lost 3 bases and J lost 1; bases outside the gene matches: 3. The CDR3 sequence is CASSWRGLTNEKLFF. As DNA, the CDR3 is TGTGCCAGCAGCTGGAGGGGGCTAACTAATGAAAAACTGTTTTTT.

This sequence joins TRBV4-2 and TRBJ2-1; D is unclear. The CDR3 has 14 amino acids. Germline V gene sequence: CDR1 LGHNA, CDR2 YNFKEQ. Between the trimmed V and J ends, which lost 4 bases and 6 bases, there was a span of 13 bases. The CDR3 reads CASSPPQRGNEQFF. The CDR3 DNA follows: TGTGCCAGCAGCCCCCCGCAGCGCGGCAATGAGCAGTTCTTC.

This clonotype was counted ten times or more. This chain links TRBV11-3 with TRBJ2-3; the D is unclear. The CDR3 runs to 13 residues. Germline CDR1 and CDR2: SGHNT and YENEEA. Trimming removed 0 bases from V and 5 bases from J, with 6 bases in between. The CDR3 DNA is TGTGCCAGCAGCTTAGAGGGAATAGATACGCAGTATTTT. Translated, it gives CASSLEGIDTQYF.

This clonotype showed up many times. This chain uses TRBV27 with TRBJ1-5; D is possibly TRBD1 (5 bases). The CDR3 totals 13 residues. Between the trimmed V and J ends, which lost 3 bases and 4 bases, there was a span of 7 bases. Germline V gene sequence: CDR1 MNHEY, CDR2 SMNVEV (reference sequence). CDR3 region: CASSFEGNQPQHF. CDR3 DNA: TGTGCCAGCAGTTTTGAGGGGAATCAGCCCCAGCATTTT.

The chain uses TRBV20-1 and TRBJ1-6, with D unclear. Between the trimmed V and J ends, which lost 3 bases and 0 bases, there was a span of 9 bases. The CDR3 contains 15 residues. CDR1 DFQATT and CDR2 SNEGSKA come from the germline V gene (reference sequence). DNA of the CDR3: TGCAGTGCTAGGACACAGAGCTCCTATAATTCACCCCTCCACTTT. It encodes CSARTQSSYNSPLHF.

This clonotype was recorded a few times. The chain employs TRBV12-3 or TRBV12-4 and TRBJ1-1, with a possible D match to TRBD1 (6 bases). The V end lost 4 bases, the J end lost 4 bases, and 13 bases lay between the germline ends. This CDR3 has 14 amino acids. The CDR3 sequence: CASSWRGEGTEAFF. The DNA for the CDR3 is TGTGCCAGCAGTTGGAGGGGGGAAGGCACTGAAGCTTTCTTT.

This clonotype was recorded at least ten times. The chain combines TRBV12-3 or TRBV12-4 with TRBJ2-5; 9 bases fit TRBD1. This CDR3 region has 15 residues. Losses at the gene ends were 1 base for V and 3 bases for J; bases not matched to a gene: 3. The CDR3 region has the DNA TGTGCCAGCAGTTTAGAGGGACAGGGAGAAGAGACCCAGTACTTC. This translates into CASSLEGQGEETQYF.

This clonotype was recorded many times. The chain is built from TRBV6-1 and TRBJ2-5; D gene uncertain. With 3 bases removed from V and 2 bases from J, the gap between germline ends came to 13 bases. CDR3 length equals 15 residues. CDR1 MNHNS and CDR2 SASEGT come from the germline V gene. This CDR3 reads CASSDNGRRQETQYF. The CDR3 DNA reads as TGTGCCAGCAGTGACAACGGACGGCGTCAAGAGACCCAGTACTTC.

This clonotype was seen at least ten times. CDR3 nucleotide sequence: TGCGCCAGCAGCCTAGTCGCCAGGGAATATGGCTACACCTTC. Translating it yields CASSLVAREYGYTF. The chain employs TRBV5-1 and TRBJ1-2, with a tentative D call TRBD1 (5 bases). Germline V gene lookup returns CDR1 SGHRS and CDR2 YFSETQ. The CDR3 spans 14 residues. The germline V and J ends were trimmed by 4 bases and 5 bases, with 15 bases remaining between them.

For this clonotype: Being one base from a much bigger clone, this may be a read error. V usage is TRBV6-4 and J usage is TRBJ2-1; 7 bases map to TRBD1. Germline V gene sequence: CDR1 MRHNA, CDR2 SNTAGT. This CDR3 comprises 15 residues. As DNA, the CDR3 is TGTGGCAGCAGTGAGGGCGGCAGGGGGTCAAATGAGCAGTTCTTC. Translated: CGSSEGGRGSNEQFF.

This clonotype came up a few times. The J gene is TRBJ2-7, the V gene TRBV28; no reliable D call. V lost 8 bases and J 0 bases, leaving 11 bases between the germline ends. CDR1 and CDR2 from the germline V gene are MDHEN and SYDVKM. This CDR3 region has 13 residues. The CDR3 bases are TGTGCCAGCGTTGGATCCATCTCCTACGAGCAGTACTTC. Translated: CASVGSISYEQYF.

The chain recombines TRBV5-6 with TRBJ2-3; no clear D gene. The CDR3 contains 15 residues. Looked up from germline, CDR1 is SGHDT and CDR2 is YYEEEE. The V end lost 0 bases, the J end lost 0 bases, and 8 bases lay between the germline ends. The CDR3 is CASSLGLPSTDTQYF. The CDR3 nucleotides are TGTGCCAGCAGCTTGGGCCTTCCTAGCACAGATACGCAGTATTTT.

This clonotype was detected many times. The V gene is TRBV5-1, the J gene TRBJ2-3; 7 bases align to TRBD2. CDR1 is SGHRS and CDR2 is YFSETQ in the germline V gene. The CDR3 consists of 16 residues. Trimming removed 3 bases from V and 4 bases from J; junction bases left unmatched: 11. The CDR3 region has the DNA TGCGCCAGCAGCTCTCCCAGGGAGGGGAGGGCAGATACGCAGTATTTT. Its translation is CASSSPREGRADTQYF.

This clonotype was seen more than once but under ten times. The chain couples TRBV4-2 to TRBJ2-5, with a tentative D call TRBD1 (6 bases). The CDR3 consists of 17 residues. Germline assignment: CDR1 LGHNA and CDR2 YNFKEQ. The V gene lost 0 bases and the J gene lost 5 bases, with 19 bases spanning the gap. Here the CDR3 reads CASSQDNVGPQGETQYF. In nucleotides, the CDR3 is TGTGCCAGCAGCCAAGATAACGTAGGACCCCAGGGGGAGACCCAGTACTTC.

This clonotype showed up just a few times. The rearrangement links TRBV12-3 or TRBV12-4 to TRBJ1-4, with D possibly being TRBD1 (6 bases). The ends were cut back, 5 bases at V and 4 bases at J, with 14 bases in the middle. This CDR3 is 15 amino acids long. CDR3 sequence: CASSHLRDINEKLFF. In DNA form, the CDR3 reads TGTGCCAGCAGTCACCTCCGGGACATTAATGAAAAACTGTTTTTT.

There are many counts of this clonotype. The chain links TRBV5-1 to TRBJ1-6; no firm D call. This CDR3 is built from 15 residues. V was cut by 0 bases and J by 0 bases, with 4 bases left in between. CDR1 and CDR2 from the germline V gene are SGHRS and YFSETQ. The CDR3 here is CASSLDRSYNSPLHF. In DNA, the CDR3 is TGCGCCAGCAGCTTGGACCGCTCCTATAATTCACCCCTCCACTTT.

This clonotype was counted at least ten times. For the CDR3, the DNA is TGCGCCAGCAGCTTGGACGCCCTTGGACTAGCGTTGAATGAGCAGTTCTTC. Residues: CASSLDALGLALNEQFF. V and J are TRBV5-1 and TRBJ2-1; the match to TRBD2 covers 9 bases. Trimming cost V 0 bases and J 7 bases; bases outside gene matches: 11. This CDR3 has 17 residues. CDR1 is SGHRS and CDR2 is YFSETQ in the germline V gene. Full variable domain (outside the CDR3, taken from reference TRBV5-1 and TRBJ2-1): KAGVTQTPRYLIKTRGQQVTLSCSPISGHRSVSWYQQTPGQGLQFLFEYFSETQRNKGNFPGRFSGRQFSNSRSEMNVSTLELGDSALYLCASSLDALGLALNEQFFGPGTRLTVL.

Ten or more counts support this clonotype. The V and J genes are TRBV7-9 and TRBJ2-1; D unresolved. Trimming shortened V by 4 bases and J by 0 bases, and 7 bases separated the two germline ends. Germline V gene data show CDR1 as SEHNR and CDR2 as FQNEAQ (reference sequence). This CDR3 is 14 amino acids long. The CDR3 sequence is CASSSFVSYNEQFF. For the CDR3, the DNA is TGTGCCAGCAGCTCCTTCGTCTCCTACAATGAGCAGTTCTTC. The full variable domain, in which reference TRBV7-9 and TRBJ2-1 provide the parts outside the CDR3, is DTGVSQNPRHKITKRGQNVTFRCDPISEHNRLYWYRQTLGQGPEFLTYFQNEAQLEKSRLLSDRFSAERPKGSFSTLEIQRTEQGDSAMYLCASSSFVSYNEQFFGPGTRLTVL.

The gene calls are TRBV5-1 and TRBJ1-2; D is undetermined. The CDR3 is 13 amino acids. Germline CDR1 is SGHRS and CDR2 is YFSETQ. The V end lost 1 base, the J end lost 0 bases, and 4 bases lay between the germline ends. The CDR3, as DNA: TGCGCCAGCAGCTTGTCTACTAACTATGGCTACACCTTC. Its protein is CASSLSTNYGYTF.

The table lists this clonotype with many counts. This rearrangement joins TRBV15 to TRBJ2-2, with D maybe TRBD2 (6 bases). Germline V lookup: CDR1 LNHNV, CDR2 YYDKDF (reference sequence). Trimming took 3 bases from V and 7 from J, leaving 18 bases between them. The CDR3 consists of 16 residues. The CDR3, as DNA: TGTGCCACCAGCAGCCCCCTTCGGGGGTCTCTCGGGGAGCTGTTTTTT. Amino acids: CATSSPLRGSLGELFF.

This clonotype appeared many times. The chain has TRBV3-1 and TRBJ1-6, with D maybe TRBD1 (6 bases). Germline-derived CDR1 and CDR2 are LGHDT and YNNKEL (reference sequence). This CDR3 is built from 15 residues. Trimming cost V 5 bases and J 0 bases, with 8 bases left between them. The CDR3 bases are TGTGCCAGCAGCGGACAGAGCTCCTATAATTCACCCCTCCACTTT. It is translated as CASSGQSSYNSPLHF. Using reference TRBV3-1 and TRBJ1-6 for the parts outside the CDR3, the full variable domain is DTAVSQTPKYLVTQMGNDKSIKCEQNLGHDTMYWYKQDSKKFLKIMFSYNNKELIINETVPNRFSPKSPDKAHLNLHINSLELGDSAVYFCASSGQSSYNSPLHFGNGTRLTVT.

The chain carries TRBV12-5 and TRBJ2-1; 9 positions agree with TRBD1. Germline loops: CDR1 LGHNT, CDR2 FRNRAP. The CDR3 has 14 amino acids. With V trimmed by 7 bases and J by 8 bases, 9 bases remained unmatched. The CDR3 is CASDDWDRDDEQFF. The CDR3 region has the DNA TGTGCTAGTGACGACTGGGACAGGGATGATGAGCAGTTCTTC.